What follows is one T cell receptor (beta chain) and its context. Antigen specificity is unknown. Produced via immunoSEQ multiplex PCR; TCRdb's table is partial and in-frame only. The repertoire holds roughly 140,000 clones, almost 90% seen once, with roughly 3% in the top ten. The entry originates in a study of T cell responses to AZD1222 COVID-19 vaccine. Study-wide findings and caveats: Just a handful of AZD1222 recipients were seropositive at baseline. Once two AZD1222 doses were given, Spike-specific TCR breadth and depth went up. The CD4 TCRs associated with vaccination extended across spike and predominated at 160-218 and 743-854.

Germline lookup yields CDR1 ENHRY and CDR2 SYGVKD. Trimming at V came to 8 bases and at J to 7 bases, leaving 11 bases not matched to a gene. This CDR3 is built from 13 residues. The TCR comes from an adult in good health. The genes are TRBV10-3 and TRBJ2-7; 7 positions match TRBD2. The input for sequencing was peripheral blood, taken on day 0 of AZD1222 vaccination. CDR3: CAIPKAGSMEQYF. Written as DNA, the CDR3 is TGTGCCATCCCCAAAGCGGGGAGCATGGAGCAGTACTTC.